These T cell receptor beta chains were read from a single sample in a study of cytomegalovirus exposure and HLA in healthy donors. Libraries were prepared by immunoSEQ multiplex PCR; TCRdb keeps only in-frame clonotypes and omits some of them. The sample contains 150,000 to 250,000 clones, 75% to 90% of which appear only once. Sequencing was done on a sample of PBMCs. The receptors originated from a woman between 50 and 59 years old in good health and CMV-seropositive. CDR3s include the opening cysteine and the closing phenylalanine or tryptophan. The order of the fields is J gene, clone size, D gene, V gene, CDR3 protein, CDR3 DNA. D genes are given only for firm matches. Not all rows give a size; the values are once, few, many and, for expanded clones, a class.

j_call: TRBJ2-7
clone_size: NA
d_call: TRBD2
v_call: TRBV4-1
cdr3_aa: CASSQDIVGFGTSSYEQYF
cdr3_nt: TGCGCCAGCAGCCAAGATATCGTGGGGTTCGGGACTAGCTCCTACGAGCAGTACTTC

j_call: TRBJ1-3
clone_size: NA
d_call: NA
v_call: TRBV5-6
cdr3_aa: CASSRAVVSGNTIYF
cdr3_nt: TGTGCCAGCAGCCGAGCGGTGGTCTCTGGAAACACCATATATTTT

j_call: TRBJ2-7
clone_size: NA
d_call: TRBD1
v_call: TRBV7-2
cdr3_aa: CASSSGQNSYEQYF
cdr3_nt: TGTGCCAGCAGCTCGGGACAGAACTCCTACGAGCAGTACTTC

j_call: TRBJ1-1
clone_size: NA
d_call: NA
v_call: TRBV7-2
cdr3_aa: CASSLVVNTEAFF
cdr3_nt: TGTGCCAGCAGCTTAGTAGTGAACACTGAAGCTTTCTTT

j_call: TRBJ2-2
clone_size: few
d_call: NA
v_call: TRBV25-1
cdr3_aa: CASIGFAGELFF
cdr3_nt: TGTGCCAGCATCGGTTTTGCCGGGGAGCTGTTTTTT

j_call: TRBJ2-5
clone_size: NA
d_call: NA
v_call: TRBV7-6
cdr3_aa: CASSSQGETQYF
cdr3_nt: TGTGCCAGCAGCTCTCAGGGAGAGACCCAGTACTTC

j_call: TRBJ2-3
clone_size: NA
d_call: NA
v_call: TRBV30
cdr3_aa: CAWSVEAASNTQYF
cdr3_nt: TGTGCCTGGAGTGTCGAAGCGGCATCCAATACGCAGTATTTT

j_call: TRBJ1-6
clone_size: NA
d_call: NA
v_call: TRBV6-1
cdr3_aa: CASSAGLGSPLHF
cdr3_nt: TGTGCCAGCAGTGCGGGGTTGGGCTCACCCCTCCACTTT

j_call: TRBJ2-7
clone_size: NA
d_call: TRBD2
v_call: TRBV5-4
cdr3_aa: CASSLELAGEQYF
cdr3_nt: TGTGCCAGCAGCTTGGAGCTAGCGGGGGAGCAGTACTTC

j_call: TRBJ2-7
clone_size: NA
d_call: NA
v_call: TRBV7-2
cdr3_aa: CASSLGGEDEQYF
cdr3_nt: TGTGCCAGCAGCTTAGGAGGTGAAGACGAGCAGTACTTC

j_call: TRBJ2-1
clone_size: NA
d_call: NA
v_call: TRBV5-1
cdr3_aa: CASRGTYYNEQFF
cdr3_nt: TGCGCCAGCAGGGGGACTTATTACAATGAGCAGTTCTTC

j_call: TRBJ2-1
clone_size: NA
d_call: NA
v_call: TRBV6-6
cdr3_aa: CASSFQTGYNEQFF
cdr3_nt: TGTGCCAGCAGTTTCCAGACAGGCTACAATGAGCAGTTCTTC

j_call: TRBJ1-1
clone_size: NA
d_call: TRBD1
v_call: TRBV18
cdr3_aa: CASSRGQGGLDTEAFF
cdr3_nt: TGTGCCAGCTCACGTGGACAGGGAGGGCTGGACACTGAAGCTTTCTTT

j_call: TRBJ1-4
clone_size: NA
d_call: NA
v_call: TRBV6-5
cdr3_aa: CASRANRAGNEKLFF
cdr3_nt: TGTGCCAGCAGAGCTAACAGGGCGGGTAATGAAAAACTGTTTTTT

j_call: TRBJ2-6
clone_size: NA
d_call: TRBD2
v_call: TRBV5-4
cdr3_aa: CASSKLISGGPRSGANVLTF
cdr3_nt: TGTGCCAGCAGCAAACTCATCTCGGGAGGGCCGAGGTCTGGGGCCAACGTCCTGACTTTC

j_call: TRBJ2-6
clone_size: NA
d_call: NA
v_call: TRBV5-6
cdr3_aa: CASSLDTPLSGANGLTF
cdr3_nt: TGTGCCAGCAGCTTGGACACCCCCCTCTCTGGGGCCAACGGCCTGACTTTC

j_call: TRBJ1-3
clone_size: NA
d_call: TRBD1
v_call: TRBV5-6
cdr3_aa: CASRDRESSGNTIYF
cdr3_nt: TGTGCCAGTAGGGACAGGGAGAGTTCTGGAAACACCATATATTTT

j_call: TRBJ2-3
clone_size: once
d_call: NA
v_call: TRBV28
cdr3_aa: CASRAVPDTQYF
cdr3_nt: TGTGCCAGCAGGGCAGTACCAGATACGCAGTATTTT

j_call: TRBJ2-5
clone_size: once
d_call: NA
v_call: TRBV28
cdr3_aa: CASSLYGGGSQETQYF
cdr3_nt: TGTGCCAGCAGTTTATATGGGGGGGGCAGCCAAGAGACCCAGTACTTC

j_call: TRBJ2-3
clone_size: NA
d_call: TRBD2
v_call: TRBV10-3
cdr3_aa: CAISESSGGTGDTQYF
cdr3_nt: TGTGCCATCAGTGAGTCTAGCGGGGGGACCGGGGATACGCAGTATTTT

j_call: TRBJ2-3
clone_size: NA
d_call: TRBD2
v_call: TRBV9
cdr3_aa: CASSTGTSESTDTQYF
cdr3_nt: TGTGCCAGCAGCACCGGGACTAGCGAAAGCACAGATACGCAGTATTTT

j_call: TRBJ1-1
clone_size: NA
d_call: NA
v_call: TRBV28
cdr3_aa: CASSRPDRPNEAFF
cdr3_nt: TGTGCCAGCAGCCGACCCGACAGGCCCAACGAAGCTTTCTTT

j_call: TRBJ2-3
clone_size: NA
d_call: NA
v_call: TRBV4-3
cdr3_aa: CASGQGQLITDTQYF
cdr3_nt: TGCGCCAGCGGCCAAGGACAGCTAATCACAGATACGCAGTATTTT

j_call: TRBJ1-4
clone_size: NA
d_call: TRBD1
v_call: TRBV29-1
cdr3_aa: CSVGDSPEKLFF
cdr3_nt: TGCAGCGTGGGGGACAGCCCTGAAAAACTGTTTTTT

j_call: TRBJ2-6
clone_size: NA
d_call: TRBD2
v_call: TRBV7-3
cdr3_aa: CASSSGLPGGSGANGLTF
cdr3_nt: TGTGCCAGCAGCTCGGGACTGCCGGGGGGATCTGGGGCCAACGGCCTGACTTTC

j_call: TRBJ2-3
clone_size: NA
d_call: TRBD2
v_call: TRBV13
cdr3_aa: CASSSSLAGVADTQYF
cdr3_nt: TGTGCCAGCAGCTCCTCACTAGCGGGAGTGGCAGATACGCAGTATTTT

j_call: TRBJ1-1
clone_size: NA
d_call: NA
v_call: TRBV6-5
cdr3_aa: CASSYQGTTEAFF
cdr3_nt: TGTGCCAGCAGTTACCAGGGGACCACTGAAGCTTTCTTT

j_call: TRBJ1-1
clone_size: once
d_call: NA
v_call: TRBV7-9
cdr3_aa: CASSPTSGAAGTNTEAFF
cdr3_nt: TGTGCCAGCAGCCCCACATCTGGGGCCGCGGGGACGAACACTGAAGCTTTCTTT

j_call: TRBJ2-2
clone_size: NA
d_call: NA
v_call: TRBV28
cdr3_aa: CASRRAGLTTTGELFF
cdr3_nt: TGTGCCAGCAGACGCGCGGGTCTGACAACCACCGGGGAGCTGTTTTTT

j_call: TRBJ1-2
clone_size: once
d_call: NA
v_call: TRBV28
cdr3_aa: CASSPPGVGYGYTF
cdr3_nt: TGTGCCAGCAGTCCCCCGGGGGTAGGGTATGGCTACACCTTC

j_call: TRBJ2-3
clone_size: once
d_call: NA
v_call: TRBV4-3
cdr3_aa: CASSQVPGSSTDTQYF
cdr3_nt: TGCGCCAGCAGCCAAGTCCCAGGGTCTTCCACAGATACGCAGTATTTT

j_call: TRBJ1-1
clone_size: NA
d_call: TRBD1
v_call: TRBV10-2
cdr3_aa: CASGTGGTEAFF
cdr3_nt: TGCGCCAGCGGGACAGGGGGCACTGAAGCTTTCTTT

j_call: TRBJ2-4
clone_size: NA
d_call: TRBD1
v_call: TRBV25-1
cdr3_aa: CASSELLGQSLTKNIQYF
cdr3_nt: TGTGCCAGCAGTGAACTTTTGGGACAGTCTTTAACCAAAAACATTCAGTACTTC

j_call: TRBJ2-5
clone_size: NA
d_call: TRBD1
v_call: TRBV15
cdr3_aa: CATNTRGRGQETQYF
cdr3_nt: TGTGCCACCAACACCCGGGGCAGGGGGCAAGAGACCCAGTACTTC

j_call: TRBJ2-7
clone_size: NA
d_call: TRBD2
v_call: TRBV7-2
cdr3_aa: CASSRGTSPNEQYF
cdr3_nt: TGTGCCAGCAGCCGCGGGACTAGTCCCAACGAGCAGTACTTC

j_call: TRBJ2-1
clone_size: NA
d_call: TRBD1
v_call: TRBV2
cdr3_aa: CAQGGNRYEQFF
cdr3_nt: TGTGCACAAGGGGGCAATAGATATGAGCAGTTCTTC

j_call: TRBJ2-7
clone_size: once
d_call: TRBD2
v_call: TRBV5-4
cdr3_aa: CASSAGLAVDYEQYF
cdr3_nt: TGTGCCAGCAGCGCGGGACTAGCGGTGGACTACGAGCAGTACTTC

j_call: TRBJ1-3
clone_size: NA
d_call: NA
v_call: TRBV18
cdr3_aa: CASSPPGDGNTIYF
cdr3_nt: TGTGCCAGCTCACCACCGGGAGATGGAAACACCATATATTTT

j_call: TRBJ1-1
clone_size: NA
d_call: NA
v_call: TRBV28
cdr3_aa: CASTQSTGFAFF
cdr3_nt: TGTGCCAGCACCCAGTCGACGGGTTTCGCTTTCTTT

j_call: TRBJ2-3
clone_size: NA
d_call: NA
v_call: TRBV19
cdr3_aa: CASIPAGGTDTQYF
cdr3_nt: TGTGCCAGTATTCCGGCAGGGGGCACAGATACGCAGTATTTT

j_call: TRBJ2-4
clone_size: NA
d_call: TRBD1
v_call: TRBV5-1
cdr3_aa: CASSTGQGDIQYF
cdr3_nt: TGCGCCAGCAGCACCGGACAGGGAGACATTCAGTACTTC